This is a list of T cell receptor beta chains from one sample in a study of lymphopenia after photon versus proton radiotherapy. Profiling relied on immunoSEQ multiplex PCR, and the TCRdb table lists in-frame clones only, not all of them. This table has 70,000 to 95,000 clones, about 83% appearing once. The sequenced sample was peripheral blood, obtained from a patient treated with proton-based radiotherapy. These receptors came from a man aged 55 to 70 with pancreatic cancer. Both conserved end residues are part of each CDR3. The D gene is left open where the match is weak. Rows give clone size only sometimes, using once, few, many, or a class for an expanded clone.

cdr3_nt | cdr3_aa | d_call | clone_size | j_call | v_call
TGTGCCAGCAGTTCAAACAGGGGCTACGAGCAGTACTTC | CASSSNRGYEQYF | TRBD1 | - | TRBJ2-7 | TRBV7-2
TGCAGCATCGAGAGGCAAGAAAAATACAATGAGCAGTTCTTC | CSIERQEKYNEQFF | - | few | TRBJ2-1 | TRBV29-1
TGTGCCAGCAGCTTTAGCTCCGGGGAGATGAACACTGAAGCTTTCTTT | CASSFSSGEMNTEAFF | - | few | TRBJ1-1 | TRBV5-4
TGTGCCAGCAGCGCGGACAGGGAAACCTACGAGCAGTACTTC | CASSADRETYEQYF | TRBD1 | - | TRBJ2-7 | TRBV11-1
TGTGCCACCAGGGGGGGTAACTATGGCTACACCTTC | CATRGGNYGYTF | TRBD1 | - | TRBJ1-2 | TRBV25-1
TGTGCCAGCAGCTCCCCCTCCGACTCCTACAATGAGCAGTTCTTC | CASSSPSDSYNEQFF | - | - | TRBJ2-1 | TRBV7-6
TGTGCCAGCAGCAAGGGGAGCAATCAGCCCCAGCATTTT | CASSKGSNQPQHF | - | - | TRBJ1-5 | TRBV5-5
TGCAGCGTTGGTAGGGCTTTCAACTACGAGCAGTACTTC | CSVGRAFNYEQYF | - | - | TRBJ2-7 | TRBV29-1
TGTGCCAGCCTAGGGGGGAACACTGAAGCTTTCTTT | CASLGGNTEAFF | - | - | TRBJ1-1 | TRBV27
TGCAGTGCTCCTACTAAATACGAGCAGTACTTC | CSAPTKYEQYF | - | - | TRBJ2-7 | TRBV20-1